This T cell receptor (beta chain) was retrieved from a study of T cells in Graves' hyperthyroidism and ophthalmopathy. Notes on the study in general: Model output signaled ophthalmopathy a median approximately 6.2 months ahead of onset.

This clonotype occurred many times. What it recognizes is unknown. V gave up 6 bases and J gave up 2 bases, with 11 bases separating them. The CDR3 covers 13 residues. Amplified TCR beta CDR3 regions came from RNA transcripts. Carried out on the TCR CDR3, a first-round RT-PCR used the HTBI primer set. TCRdb re-derived calls from the multiplex PCR reads in MiXCR, one entry per CDR3 protein. The sample contains around 600,000 distinct CDR3 sequences, more than 14% of which appear only once. The study included ophthalmopathy patients with Clinical Activity Score at least 3, NOSPECS grade at least 4 and duration under 3 months.

This receptor was obtained from a woman aged 45 to 65 with Graves' ophthalmopathy. The rearrangement links TRBV12-3 or TRBV12-4 to TRBJ2-7, with D tentatively TRBD2 (6 bases). Sequenced sample: blood. This CDR3 reads CASRIAATYEQYF. CDR3 coding DNA: TGTGCCAGCAGGATAGCGGCCACCTACGAGCAGTACTTC.